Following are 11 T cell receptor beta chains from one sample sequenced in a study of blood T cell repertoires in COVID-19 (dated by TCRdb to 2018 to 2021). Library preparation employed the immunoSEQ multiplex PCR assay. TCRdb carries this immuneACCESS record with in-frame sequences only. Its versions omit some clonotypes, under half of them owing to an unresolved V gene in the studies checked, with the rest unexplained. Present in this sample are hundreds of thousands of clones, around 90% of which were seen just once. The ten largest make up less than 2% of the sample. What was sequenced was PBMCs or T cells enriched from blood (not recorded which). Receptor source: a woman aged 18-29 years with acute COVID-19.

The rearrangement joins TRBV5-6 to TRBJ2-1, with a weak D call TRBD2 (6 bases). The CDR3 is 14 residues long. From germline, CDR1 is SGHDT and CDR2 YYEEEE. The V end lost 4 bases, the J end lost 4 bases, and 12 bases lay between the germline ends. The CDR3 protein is CASSAAGLYNEQFF. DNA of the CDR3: TGTGCCAGCAGCGCCGCGGGGTTATACAATGAGCAGTTCTTC.

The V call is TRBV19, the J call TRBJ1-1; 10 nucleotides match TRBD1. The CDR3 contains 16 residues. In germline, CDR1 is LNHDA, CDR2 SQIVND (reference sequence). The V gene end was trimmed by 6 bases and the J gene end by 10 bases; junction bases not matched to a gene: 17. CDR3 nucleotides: TGTGCCAGTAGGAGGACAGGGGGAAGTGCCCGCCAGGGAGCTTTCTTT. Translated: CASRRTGGSARQGAFF.

The CDR3 bases are TGTGCCAGCAGCAAAAAAATCCCGCGAGGGTATAATTCACCCCTCCACTTT. It codes for CASSKKIPRGYNSPLHF. The chain is built from TRBV21-1 and TRBJ1-6. TRBV21-1 is a known pseudogene. The CDR3 runs 17 residues.

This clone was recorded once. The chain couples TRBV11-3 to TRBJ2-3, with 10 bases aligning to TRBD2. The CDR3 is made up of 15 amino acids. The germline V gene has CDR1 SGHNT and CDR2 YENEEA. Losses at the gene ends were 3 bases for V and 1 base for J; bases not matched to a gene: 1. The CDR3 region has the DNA TGTGCCAGCAGCTTTGGGACTAGCGGCACAGATACGCAGTATTTT. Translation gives CASSFGTSGTDTQYF.

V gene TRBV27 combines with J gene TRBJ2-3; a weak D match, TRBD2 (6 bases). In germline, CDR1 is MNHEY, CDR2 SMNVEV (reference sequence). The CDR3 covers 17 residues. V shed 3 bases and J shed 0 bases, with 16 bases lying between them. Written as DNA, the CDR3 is TGTGCCAGCAGTTTGATTAGCGGAGCCTTTAGCACAGATACGCAGTATTTT. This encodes CASSLISGAFSTDTQYF.

The CDR3 protein is CASSWVAGGPADTQYF. CDR3 DNA: TGTGCCAGCAGCTGGGTAGCGGGAGGGCCGGCAGATACGCAGTATTTT. The gene calls are TRBV5-4 and TRBJ2-3; 11 nucleotides line up with TRBD2. The CDR3 runs 16 residues. Germline-derived CDR1 and CDR2 are SGHNT and YYREEE (reference sequence). Trimming removed 3 bases from V and 4 bases from J; junction bases left unmatched: 7. The full variable domain, completed using reference TRBV5-4 and TRBJ2-3, is ETGVTQSPTHLIKTRGQQVTLRCSSQSGHNTVSWYQQALGQGPQFIFQYYREEENGRGNFPPRFSGLQFPNYSSELNVNALELDDSALYLCASSWVAGGPADTQYFGPGTRLTVL.

The CDR3 spells CASNWGGAAAGELFF. CDR3 bases: TGTGCCAGTAATTGGGGCGGGGCGGCGGCCGGGGAGCTGTTTTTT. V and J are TRBV19 and TRBJ2-2, with D possibly being TRBD2 (6 bases). The germline V gene has CDR1 LNHDA and CDR2 SQIVND (reference sequence). The CDR3 has 15 residues. V shed 7 bases and J shed 6 bases, with 18 bases lying between them.

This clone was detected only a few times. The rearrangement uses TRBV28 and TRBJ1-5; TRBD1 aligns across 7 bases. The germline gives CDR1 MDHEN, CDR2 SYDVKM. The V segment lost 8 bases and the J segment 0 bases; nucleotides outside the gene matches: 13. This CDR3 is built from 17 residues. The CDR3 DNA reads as TGTGCCAGCCTGCCGACAGGGTTCCCTTATAGCAATCAGCCCCAGCATTTT. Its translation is CASLPTGFPYSNQPQHF.

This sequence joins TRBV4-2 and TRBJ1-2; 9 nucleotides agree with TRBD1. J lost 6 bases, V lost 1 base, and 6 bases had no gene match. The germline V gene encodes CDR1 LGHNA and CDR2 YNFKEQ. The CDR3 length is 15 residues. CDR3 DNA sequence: TGTGCCAGCAGCCAAGTGGACAGGGGTGATCATGGCTACACCTTC. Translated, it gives CASSQVDRGDHGYTF.

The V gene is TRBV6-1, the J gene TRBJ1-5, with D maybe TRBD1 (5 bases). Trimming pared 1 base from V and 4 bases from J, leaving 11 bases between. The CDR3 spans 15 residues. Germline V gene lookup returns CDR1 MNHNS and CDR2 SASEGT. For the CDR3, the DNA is TGTGCCAGCAGTGAAGGGGCCGGGGGGAATCAGCCCCAGCATTTT. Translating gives CASSEGAGGNQPQHF.

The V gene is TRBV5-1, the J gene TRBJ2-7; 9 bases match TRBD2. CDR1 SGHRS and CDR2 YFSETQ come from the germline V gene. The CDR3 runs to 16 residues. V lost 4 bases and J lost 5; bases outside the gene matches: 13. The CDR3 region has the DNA TGCGCCAGCAGCCAAGTCTATAGCGGGAGTAATCACGAGCAGTACTTC. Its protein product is CASSQVYSGSNHEQYF.